These 16 T cell receptor beta chains share one sample of origin, sequenced in a study of T-cell memory formation after mild COVID-19. From the 5' RACE reads, TCRdb called clonotypes with MiXCR, one entry per CDR3 protein. Of 400,000 to 450,000 distinct CDR3 sequences in the sample, roughly 18% are singletons; the top ten hold roughly 21%. The sample taken for sequencing was PBMCs or a T cell subset sorted from them (not recorded which). These TCRs come from a man younger than 30 who had mild COVID-19 (a few samples of this study predate the infection). Cell type and time point are not known.

In its sample, this clonotype was seen once. V and J are TRBV21-1 and TRBJ2-2; the DNA was not compared with TRBD2, the D call given in the table. TRBV21-1 is marked as a pseudogene. The CDR3 runs 16 residues. The CDR3 sequence is CASSTSGADNTGELFF. CDR3 DNA: TGTGCCAGCAGCACTAGCGGGGCCGATAACACCGGGGAGCTGTTTTTT.

The rearrangement joins TRBV7-2 to TRBJ1-5; D might be TRBD1 (5 bases). This CDR3 spans 13 amino acids. Germline V CDR1 and CDR2: SGHTA, FQGNSA. The V gene lost 6 bases and the J gene lost 6 bases, with 12 bases spanning the gap. In DNA, the CDR3 is TGTGCCAGCAGTCAGTCGGGGCCTCAGCCCCAGCATTTT. This encodes CASSQSGPQPQHF. The full variable domain, its missing parts supplied by reference TRBV7-2 and TRBJ1-5, is GAGVSQSPSNKVTEKGKDVELRCDPISGHTALYWYRQSLGQGLEFLIYFQGNSAPDKSGLPSDRFSAERTGGSVSTLTIQRTQQEDSAVYLCASSQSGPQPQHFGDGTRLSIL.

V is TRBV6-1 and J is TRBJ1-5, with 7 bases lining up with TRBD1. Germline V gene data show CDR1 as MNHNS and CDR2 as SASEGT. The J segment lost 5 bases and the V segment lost 3 bases, leaving 10 bases of the junction unmatched. The CDR3 spans 16 residues. CDR3 coding DNA: TGTGCCAGCAGTGAGGGGACAGTGGACCGTTATCAGCCCCAGCATTTT. Its protein product is CASSEGTVDRYQPQHF.

The chain links TRBV19 to TRBJ2-3; 7 bases fit TRBD2. Germline trimming cut 4 bases from V and 2 bases from J; bases unmatched to any gene: 6. Germline CDR1 reads LNHDA; CDR2 reads SQIVND (reference sequence). The CDR3 is made up of 15 amino acids. The CDR3 loop is CASSTNRLATDTQYF. CDR3 bases: TGTGCCAGTAGTACAAACCGACTAGCCACAGATACGCAGTATTTT. Supplemented by reference TRBV19 and TRBJ2-3, the full variable domain reads DGGITQSPKYLFRKEGQNVTLSCEQNLNHDAMYWYRQDPGQGLRLIYYSQIVNDFQKGDIAEGYSVSREKKESFPLTVTSAQKNPTAFYLCASSTNRLATDTQYFGPGTRLTVL.

This clonotype occurred a few times. This rearrangement joins TRBV7-9 to TRBJ1-1; D unclear. The germline V and J ends were trimmed by 5 bases and 5 bases, with 12 bases remaining between them. CDR3 size: 13 residues. The germline V gene has CDR1 SEHNR and CDR2 FQNEAQ (reference sequence). CDR3 loop: CASSEVAYTEAFF. The CDR3 nucleotides are TGTGCCAGCAGCGAAGTGGCATATACTGAAGCTTTCTTT.

The gene calls are TRBV7-2 and TRBJ1-2, with 11 bases lining up with TRBD1. After removal of 5 bases from V and 6 bases from J, the junction contained 8 bases not matched to a gene. The CDR3 consists of 15 residues. Looked up from germline, CDR1 is SGHTA and CDR2 is FQGNSA. The chain's CDR3 is CASSARGQGVNGYTF. Written as DNA, the CDR3 is TGTGCCAGCAGCGCCCGGGGACAGGGGGTAAATGGCTACACCTTC.

This chain connects TRBV4-2 to TRBJ2-1, with 10 bases fitting TRBD2. Unmatched junction bases numbered 4, after V lost 1 base and J lost 7 bases. CDR1 LGHNA and CDR2 YNFKEQ come from the germline V gene. The CDR3 is 15 residues long. The CDR3 loop reads CASSQGSGGLNEQFF. CDR3 sequence (DNA): TGTGCCAGCAGCCAAGGTAGCGGGGGGCTAAATGAGCAGTTCTTC.

This clonotype was observed a few times. V and J are TRBV20-1 and TRBJ1-2; TRBD1 agrees at 9 bases. The length of the CDR3 is 11 residues. In germline, CDR1 is DFQATT, CDR2 SNEGSKA (reference sequence). CDR3 amino acids: CRRGTGFGYTF. The CDR3 DNA follows: TGCAGGCGGGGGACAGGGTTTGGCTACACCTTC.

In this sample, this clonotype turned up many times. The chain uses TRBV9 and TRBJ1-2; no firm D call. Germline-derived CDR1 and CDR2 are SGDLS and YYNGEE. This CDR3 contains 11 residues. Trimming took 3 bases from V and 8 from J, leaving 8 bases between them. The CDR3: CASSGYPGYTF. CDR3 in DNA: TGTGCCAGCAGCGGTTACCCAGGCTACACCTTC.

In its sample, this clonotype was seen a few times. The chain is built from TRBV7-3 and TRBJ2-3; no firm D call. The CDR3 length is 13 residues. Germline V gene lookup returns CDR1 SGHTA and CDR2 FQGTGA. Trimming cost V 5 bases and J 3 bases, with 9 bases left between them. CDR3 region: CASSPYATDTQYF. The CDR3 coding sequence is TGTGCCAGCAGCCCATATGCGACAGATACGCAGTATTTT.

The gene calls are TRBV6-5 and TRBJ2-5; D possibly uses TRBD1 or TRBD2 (5 bases each). The germline CDR1 and CDR2 sequences are MNHEY and SVGAGI. The CDR3 sequence is 15 residues long. V was cut by 0 bases and J by 4 bases, with 12 bases left in between. The DNA of the CDR3 is TGTGCCAGCAGTTACTCGATCGATGGGGGAGAGACCCAGTACTTC. Its translation: CASSYSIDGGETQYF.

This clonotype was counted between two and nine times. The rearrangement joins TRBV7-9 to TRBJ2-2; 9 nucleotides agree with TRBD1. Germline-derived CDR1 and CDR2 are SEHNR and FQNEAQ (reference sequence). V dropped 6 bases and J dropped 3; count of bases not matched to a gene: 5. This CDR3 region has 15 residues. The CDR3 sequence: CASSSGQGDTGELFF. The CDR3 DNA reads as TGTGCCAGCAGTTCGGGACAGGGTGACACCGGGGAGCTGTTTTTT.

The chain employs TRBV2 and TRBJ2-7; weak D call: TRBD1 (6 bases). V lost 7 bases to trimming and J lost 2 bases, with 9 bases between them. The V gene's germline CDR1 is SNHLY and CDR2 FYNNEI. This CDR3 is built from 12 residues. This CDR3 reads CASTRQAYEQYF. CDR3 coding DNA: TGTGCCAGCACCAGACAGGCCTACGAGCAGTACTTC. Complete variable domain (other parts from reference TRBV2 and TRBJ2-7): EPEVTQTPSHQVTQMGQEVILRCVPISNHLYFYWYRQILGQKVEFLVSFYNNEISEKSEIFDDQFSVERPDGSNFTLKIRSTKLEDSAMYFCASTRQAYEQYFGPGTRLTVT.

This clonotype appeared a few times. This chain joins TRBV9 and TRBJ1-2, with D possibly being TRBD1 (5 bases). There are 12 residues in the CDR3. V was cut by 6 bases and J by 9 bases, with 15 bases left in between. Per germline, CDR1 SGDLS and CDR2 YYNGEE. The CDR3 nucleotides are TGTGCCAGCACCGAGCTGAAGGGGAGCTACACCTTC. This codes for CASTELKGSYTF.

Notes on this clonotype: The junction and the germline gene differ at one end; a read error may be behind it. CDR3 residues: CAISPEAFQETQYF. The CDR3 nucleotides read TGTGCCATCAGCCCAGAGGCCTTCCAAGAGACCCAGTACTTC. This rearrangement joins TRBV7-2 to TRBJ2-5, with D hard to call. CDR1 is SGHTA, CDR2 FQGNSA, per germline. The CDR3 runs 14 residues.

At least ten counts were recorded for this clonotype. The gene calls are TRBV7-3 and TRBJ2-1, with 8 bases aligning to TRBD2. This CDR3 is 14 amino acids long. Losses at the gene ends were 7 bases for V and 0 bases for J; bases not matched to a gene: 2. CDR1 and CDR2 (germline): SGHTA, FQGTGA. The CDR3 loop reads CASTAGGSYNEQFF. CDR3 coding DNA: TGTGCCAGCACGGCGGGGGGCTCCTACAATGAGCAGTTCTTC. The whole variable domain, remainder taken from reference TRBV7-3 and TRBJ2-1, is GAGVSQTPSNKVTEKGKYVELRCDPISGHTALYWYRQSLGQGPEFLIYFQGTGAADDSGLPNDRFFAVRPEGSVSTLKIQRTERGDSAVYLCASTAGGSYNEQFFGPGTRLTVL.